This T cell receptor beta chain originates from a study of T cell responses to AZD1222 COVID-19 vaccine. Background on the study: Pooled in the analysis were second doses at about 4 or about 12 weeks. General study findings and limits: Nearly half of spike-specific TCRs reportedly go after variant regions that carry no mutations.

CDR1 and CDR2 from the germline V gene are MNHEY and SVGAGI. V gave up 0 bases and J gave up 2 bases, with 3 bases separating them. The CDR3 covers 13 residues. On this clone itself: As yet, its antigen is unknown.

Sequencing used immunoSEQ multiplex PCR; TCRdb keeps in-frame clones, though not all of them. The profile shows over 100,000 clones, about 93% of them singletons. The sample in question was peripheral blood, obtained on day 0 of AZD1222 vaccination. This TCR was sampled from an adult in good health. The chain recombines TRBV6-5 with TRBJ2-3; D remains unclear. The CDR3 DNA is TGTGCCAGCAGTTACTCGCCCACAGATACGCAGTATTTT. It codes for CASSYSPTDTQYF.